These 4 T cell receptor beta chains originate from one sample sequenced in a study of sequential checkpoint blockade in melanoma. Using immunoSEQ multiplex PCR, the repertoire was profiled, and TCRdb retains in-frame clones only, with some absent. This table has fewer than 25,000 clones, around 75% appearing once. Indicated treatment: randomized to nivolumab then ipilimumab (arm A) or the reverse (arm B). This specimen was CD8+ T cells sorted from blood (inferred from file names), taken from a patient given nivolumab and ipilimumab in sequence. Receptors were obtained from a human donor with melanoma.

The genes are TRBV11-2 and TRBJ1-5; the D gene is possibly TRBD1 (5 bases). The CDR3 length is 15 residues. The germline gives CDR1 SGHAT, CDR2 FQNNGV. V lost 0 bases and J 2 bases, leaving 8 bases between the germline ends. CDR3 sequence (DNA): TGTGCCAGCAGCTTAGAAGGGGAGGGCAATCAGCCCCAGCATTTT. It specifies CASSLEGEGNQPQHF.

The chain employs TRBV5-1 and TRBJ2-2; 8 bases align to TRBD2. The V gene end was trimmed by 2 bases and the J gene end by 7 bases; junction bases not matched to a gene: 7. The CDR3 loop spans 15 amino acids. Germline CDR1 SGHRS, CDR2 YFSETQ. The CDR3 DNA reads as TGCGCCAGCAGCTTCGAGCGGGAGACGGTCGGGGAGCTGTTTTTT. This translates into CASSFERETVGELFF. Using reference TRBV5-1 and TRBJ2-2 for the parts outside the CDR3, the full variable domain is KAGVTQTPRYLIKTRGQQVTLSCSPISGHRSVSWYQQTPGQGLQFLFEYFSETQRNKGNFPGRFSGRQFSNSRSEMNVSTLELGDSALYLCASSFERETVGELFFGEGSRLTVL.

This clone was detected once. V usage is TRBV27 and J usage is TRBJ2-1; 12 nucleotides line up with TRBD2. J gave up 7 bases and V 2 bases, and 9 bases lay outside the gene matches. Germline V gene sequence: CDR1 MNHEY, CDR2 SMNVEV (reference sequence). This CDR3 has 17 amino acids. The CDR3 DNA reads TGTGCCAGCAGTTTACTCCTAGCGGGGGGGCCAGGAAATGAGCAGTTCTTC. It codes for CASSLLLAGGPGNEQFF.

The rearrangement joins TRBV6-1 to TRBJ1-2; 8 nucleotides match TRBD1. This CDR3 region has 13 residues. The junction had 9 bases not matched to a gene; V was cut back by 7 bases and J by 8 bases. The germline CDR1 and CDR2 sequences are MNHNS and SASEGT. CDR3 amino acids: CASTRQGLGGYTF. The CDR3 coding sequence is TGTGCCAGCACCCGACAGGGGTTAGGAGGCTACACCTTC.